This T cell receptor beta chain was documented in a study of T cells in Graves' hyperthyroidism and ophthalmopathy. This clonotype was seen many times. Regions amplified from RNA transcripts were the TCR beta CDR3 regions. A set of HTBI primers served as the primers for a first-round RT-PCR of the TCR CDR3. TCRdb reprocessed the multiplex PCR reads via MiXCR and lists one record per CDR3 protein. The repertoire has fewer than 650,000 distinct CDR3 sequences, under 15% of them found once; the top ten carry roughly 4.3%. Germline V gene sequence: CDR1 LNHDA, CDR2 SQIVND (reference sequence). The ends were cut back, 5 bases at V and 0 bases at J, with 13 bases in the middle. There are 15 residues in the CDR3.

The source material was blood. The chain has TRBV19 and TRBJ1-2; D may be TRBD1 (5 bases). The receptor was derived from a woman in her forties with Graves' ophthalmopathy. DNA of the CDR3: TGTGCCAGTAGTCCCAGCAGGGACCCTAACTATGGCTACACCTTC. Translation: CASSPSRDPNYGYTF.